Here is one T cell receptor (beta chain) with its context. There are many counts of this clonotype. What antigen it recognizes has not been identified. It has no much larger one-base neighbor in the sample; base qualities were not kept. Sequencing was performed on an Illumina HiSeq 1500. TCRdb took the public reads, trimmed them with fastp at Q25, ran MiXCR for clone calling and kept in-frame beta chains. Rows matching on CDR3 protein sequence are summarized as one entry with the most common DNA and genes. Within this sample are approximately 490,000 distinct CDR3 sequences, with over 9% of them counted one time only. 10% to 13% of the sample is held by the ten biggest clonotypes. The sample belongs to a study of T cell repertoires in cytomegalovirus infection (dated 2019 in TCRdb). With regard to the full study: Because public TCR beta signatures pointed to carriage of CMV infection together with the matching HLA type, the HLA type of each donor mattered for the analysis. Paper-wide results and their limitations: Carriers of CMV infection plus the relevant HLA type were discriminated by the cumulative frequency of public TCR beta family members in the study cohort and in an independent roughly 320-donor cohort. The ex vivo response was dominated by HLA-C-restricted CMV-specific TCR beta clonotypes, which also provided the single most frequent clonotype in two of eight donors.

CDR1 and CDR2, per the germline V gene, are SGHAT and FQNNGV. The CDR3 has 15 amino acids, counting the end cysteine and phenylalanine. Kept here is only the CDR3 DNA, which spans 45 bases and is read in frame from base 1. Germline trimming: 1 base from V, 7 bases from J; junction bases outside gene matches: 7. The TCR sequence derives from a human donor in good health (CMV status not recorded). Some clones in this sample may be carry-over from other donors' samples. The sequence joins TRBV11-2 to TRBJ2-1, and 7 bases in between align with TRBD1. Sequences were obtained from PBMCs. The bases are TGTGCCAGCAGCTTAGTTTACAGGGGAAAAAATGAGCAGTTCTTC. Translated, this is CASSLVYRGKNEQFF. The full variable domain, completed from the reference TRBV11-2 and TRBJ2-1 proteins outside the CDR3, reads EAGVAQSPRYKIIEKRQSVAFWCNPISGHATLYWYQQILGQGPKLLIQFQNNGVVDDSQLPKDRFSAERLKGVDSTLKIQPAKLEDSAVYLCASSLVYRGKNEQFFGPGTRLTVL.